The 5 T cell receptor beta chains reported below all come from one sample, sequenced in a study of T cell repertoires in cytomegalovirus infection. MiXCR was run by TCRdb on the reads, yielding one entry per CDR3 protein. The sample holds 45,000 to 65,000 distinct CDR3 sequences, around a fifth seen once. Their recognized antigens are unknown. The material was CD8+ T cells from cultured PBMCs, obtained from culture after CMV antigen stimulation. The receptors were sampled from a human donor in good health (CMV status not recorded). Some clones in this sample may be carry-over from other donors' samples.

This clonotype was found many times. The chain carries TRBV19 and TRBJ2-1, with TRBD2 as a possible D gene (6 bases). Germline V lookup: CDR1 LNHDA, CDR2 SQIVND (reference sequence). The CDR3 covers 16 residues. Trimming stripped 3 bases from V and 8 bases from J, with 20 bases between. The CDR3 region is CASSIWLEKPGDEQFF. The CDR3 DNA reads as TGTGCCAGTAGTATTTGGCTAGAAAAGCCGGGAGATGAGCAGTTCTTC.

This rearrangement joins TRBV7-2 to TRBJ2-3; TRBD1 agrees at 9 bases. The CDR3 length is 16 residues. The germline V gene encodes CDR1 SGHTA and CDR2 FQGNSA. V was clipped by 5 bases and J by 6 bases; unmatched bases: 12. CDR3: CASSQSAGTGLDTQYF. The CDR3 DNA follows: TGTGCCAGCAGCCAGTCGGCCGGGACAGGGTTGGATACGCAGTATTTT.

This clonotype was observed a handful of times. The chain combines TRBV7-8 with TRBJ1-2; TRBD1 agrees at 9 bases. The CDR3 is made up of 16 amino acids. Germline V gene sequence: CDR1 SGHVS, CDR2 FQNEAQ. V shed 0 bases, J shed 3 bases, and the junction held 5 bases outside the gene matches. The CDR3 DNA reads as TGTGCCAGCAGCTTAGCTCGACAGGGGGAGGACTATGGCTACACCTTC. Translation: CASSLARQGEDYGYTF.

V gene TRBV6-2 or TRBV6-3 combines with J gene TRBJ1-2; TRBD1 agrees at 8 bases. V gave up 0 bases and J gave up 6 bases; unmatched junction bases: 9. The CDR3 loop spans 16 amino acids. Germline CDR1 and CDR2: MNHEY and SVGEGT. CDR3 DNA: TGTGCCAGCAGTTACTCGCCGACAGGGGTGGAGGATGGCTACACCTTC. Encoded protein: CASSYSPTGVEDGYTF.

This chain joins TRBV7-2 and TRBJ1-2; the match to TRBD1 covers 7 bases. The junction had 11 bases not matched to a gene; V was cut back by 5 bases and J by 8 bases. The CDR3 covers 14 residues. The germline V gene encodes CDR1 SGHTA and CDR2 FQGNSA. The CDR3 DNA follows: TGTGCCAGCAGCCCGAGGACAGGAAGAGAGGGCTACACCTTC. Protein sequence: CASSPRTGREGYTF.